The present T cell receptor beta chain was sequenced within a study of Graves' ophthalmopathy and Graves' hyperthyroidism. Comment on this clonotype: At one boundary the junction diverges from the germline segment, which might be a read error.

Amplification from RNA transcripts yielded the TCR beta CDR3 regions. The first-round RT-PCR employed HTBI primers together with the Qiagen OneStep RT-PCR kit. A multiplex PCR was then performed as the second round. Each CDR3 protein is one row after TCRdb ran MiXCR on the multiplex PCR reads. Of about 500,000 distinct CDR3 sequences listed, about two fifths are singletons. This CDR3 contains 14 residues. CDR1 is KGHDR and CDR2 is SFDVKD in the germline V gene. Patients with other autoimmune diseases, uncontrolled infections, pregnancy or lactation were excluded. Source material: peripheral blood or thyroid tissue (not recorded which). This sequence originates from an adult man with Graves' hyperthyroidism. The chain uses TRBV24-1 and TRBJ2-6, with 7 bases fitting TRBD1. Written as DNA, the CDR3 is TGTGCCAGCGGAGACAGGGCTGGAGCCAACGTCCTGACTTTC. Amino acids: CASGDRAGANVLTF.